Here is one T cell receptor (beta chain) with its context. It lacks a known antigen. Per-base quality was not reported, and no clone a single base away is much larger than it. The entire amount of isolated RNA was reverse transcribed using the High Capacity cDNA Reverse Transcription Kit, so the sequenced TCRB transcripts were expressed ones. Deep immunoSEQ sequencing was applied to naive, central memory and regulatory T cell samples, giving an average of about 3.8 million total reads per sample. Sorted cells were lysed in RLT buffer and RNA was extracted with DNase-treated RNeasy Micro or Mini kits, depending on cell number. To prevent cross-contamination, every cell subset was processed on its own, while patient and healthy donor samples were processed together. TCRB sequences were amplified from cDNA with the immunoSEQ multiplex PCR, producing 87-bp fragments spanning the CDR3 region. The amplicons were sequenced using the Illumina HiSeq platform. Turning to the authors' computational methods: Synthetic template baselines were used to correct PCR bias computationally, reads within Hamming distance 2 were collapsed, and singletons that could not be merged were discarded. By aligning reads against IMGT, V, D and J genes, CDR3 length, and insertions or deletions at six rearrangement sites were assigned. Within each subset, clonotype counts were normalized to sorted cell number, and only after that were true diversity and Gini coefficients computed with the tcR R package. Repertoire sharing was quantified using the overlap coefficient calculated on TCRB nucleotide sequences. Out-of-frame TCRB sequences from naive cells were analyzed as a proxy for the pre-selection repertoire. TCRdb limited this immuneACCESS table to in-frame rearrangements with V and J called. A share of clones is missing; checked studies link under half to unresolved V genes, and the rest is unexplained. That table furnishes V, J and clone size, whereas the DNA furnished D and trimming. Within this sample are roughly 250,000 clones, with over 7.5% of them counted one time only. Under 0.045% of the sample is held by the ten biggest clonotypes.

From each donor, a single peripheral blood sample of around 120 mL on average was drawn into heparinised tubes. Using a panel that included CD45RO, CCR7, CD25, CD127, CD95 and CD27, naive, central memory, regulatory and stem cell-like memory CD4+ T cells were sorted on a BD FACSAria II. A purity above 98% was achieved for all sorted populations. Right away, PBMCs were isolated by Lymphoprep density gradient centrifugation and were stained directly, with no culture step. So that batch effects would be minimized, each experiment stained and sorted samples in pairs, pairing one healthy donor with one patient. The data are from a study of beta chain features in type 1 diabetes (dated by TCRdb to 2016 to 2018). Background for the entire study: No differences in mean age, gender distribution, total cell number or subset yield were found between patients and healthy donors. A total of some 110 million sorted cells were examined across all samples, and a strong correlation was observed between cell number per subset and RNA yield. In the study, TCRB repertoires of sorted circulating CD4+ T cell subsets from recently diagnosed type 1 diabetes patients were compared with those of matched healthy donors. Naive and central memory subsets were obtained from all 30 or so donors, but regulatory and stem cell-like memory subsets were isolated from only 8 patients and roughly eight healthy donors. General conclusions and limits of the study: At VDJ recombination sites, type 1 diabetes patients had fewer insertions and more deleted nucleotides, which implies abnormalities in thymic rearrangement. In all four CD4+ subsets, TCRB CDR3 length was moderately but significantly shorter in type 1 diabetes patients. HLA sub-analyses involved small numbers of individuals, so any influence of HLA type on TCRB rearrangement remained unresolved. Naive, central memory and regulatory TCRB repertoires appeared to be more alike among patients than among healthy donors. Because cDNA was sequenced instead of genomic DNA, activated cells with high expression could be over-represented, although the groups did not differ in activation or CD3 levels. Shorter templates might have been favored by PCR, but patient and control samples were amplified and corrected together, so both groups would have been affected equally by any skew.

This clonotype originated in a woman between 18 and 30 years old in good health. Sequenced sample: naive CD4+ T cells from blood. The cell subset or site label for this specimen denotes: true naive CD4+ T cells.

The nucleotide sequence reads TGTGCCTGGAGGGAGGGACAGAGCTCCTACAATGAGCAGTTCTTC. The encoded protein is CAWREGQSSYNEQFF. The receptor chain draws on TRBV30 and TRBJ2-1; tentative D gene TRBD1, with 7 bases matching. CDR1 GTSNPN and CDR2 SVGIG are derived from the germline V gene (reference sequence). The CDR3 covers 15 residues, taking in both the cysteine and the phenylalanine. The entry retains the CDR3 DNA only, 45 bases that are in frame from base 1. V loses 3 bases of germline sequence and J loses 0 bases, and the interval between the two ends is 12 bases.